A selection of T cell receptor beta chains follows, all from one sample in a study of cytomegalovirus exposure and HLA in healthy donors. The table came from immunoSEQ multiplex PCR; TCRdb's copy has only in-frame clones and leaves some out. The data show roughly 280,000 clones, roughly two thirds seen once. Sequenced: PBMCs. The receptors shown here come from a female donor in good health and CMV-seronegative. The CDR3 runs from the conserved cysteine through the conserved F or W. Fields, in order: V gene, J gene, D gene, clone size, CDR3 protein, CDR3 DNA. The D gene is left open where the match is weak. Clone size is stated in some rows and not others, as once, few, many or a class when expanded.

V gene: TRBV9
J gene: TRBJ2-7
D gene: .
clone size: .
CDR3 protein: CASSVGGGAPYEQYF
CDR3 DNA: TGTGCCAGCAGCGTAGGGGGGGGCGCCCCCTACGAGCAGTACTTC

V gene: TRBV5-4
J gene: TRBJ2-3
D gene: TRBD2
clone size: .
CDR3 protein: CASSFSRLAGGADTQYF
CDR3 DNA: TGTGCCAGCAGCTTCTCCAGACTAGCGGGAGGGGCAGATACGCAGTATTTT

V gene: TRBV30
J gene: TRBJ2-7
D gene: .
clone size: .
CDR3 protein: CAWSVTGIDEQYF
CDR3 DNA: TGTGCCTGGAGTGTAACCGGGATCGACGAGCAGTACTTC

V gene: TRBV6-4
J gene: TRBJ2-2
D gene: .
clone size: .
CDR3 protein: CASRDLAATGELFF
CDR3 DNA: TGTGCCAGCAGGGATCTAGCAGCCACCGGGGAGCTGTTTTTT

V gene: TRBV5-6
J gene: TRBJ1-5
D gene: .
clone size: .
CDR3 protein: CASSLFLEDRSNQPQHF
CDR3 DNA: TGTGCCAGCAGCTTGTTTCTCGAAGACAGGAGCAATCAGCCCCAGCATTTT

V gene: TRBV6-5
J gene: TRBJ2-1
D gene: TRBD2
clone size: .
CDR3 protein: CASSYVAGGEQFF
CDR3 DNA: TGTGCCAGCAGTTACGTCGCGGGAGGTGAGCAGTTCTTC

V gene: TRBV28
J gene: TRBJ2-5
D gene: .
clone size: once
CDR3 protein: CASSLNPETQYF
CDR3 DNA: TGTGCCAGCAGTTTAAATCCGGAGACCCAGTACTTC

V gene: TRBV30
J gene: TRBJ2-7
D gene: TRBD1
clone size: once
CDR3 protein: CAFSTGTGFGQYF
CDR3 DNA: TGTGCCTTCTCAACCGGGACAGGGTTTGGGCAGTACTTC

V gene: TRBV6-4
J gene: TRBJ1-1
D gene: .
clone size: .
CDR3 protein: CASRKAGTLNTEAFF
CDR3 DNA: TGTGCCAGCCGGAAGGCCGGGACACTGAACACTGAAGCTTTCTTT

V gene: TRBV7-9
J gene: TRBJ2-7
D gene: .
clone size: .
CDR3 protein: CASSRQGGNEQYF
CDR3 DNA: TGTGCCAGCAGTCGACAGGGAGGCAACGAGCAGTACTTC

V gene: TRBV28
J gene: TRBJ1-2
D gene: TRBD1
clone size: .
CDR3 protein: CATSQGTGAWGGYTF
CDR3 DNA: TGTGCCACCTCCCAAGGGACAGGGGCTTGGGGTGGCTACACCTTC

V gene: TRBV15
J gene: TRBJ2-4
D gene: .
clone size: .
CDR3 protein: CATEVGAGKNIQYF
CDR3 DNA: TGTGCCACCGAGGTTGGGGCAGGGAAAAACATTCAGTACTTC

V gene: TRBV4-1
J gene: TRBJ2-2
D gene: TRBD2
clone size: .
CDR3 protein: CASSHPSGRAWTGELFF
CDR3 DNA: TGCGCCAGCAGCCACCCGAGCGGGAGGGCGTGGACCGGGGAGCTGTTTTTT

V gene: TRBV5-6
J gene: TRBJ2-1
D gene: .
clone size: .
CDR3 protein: CASSQRGMSSYNEQFF
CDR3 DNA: TGTGCCAGCAGCCAACGGGGGATGAGCTCCTACAATGAGCAGTTCTTC

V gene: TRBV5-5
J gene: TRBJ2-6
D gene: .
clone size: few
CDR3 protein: CASSWGSYSGANVLTF
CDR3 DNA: TGTGCCAGCAGCTGGGGCAGCTACTCTGGGGCCAACGTCCTGACTTTC

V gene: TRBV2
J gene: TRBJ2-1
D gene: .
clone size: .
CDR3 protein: CASSSETGGSYNEQFF
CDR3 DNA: TGTGCCAGCAGTTCCGAAACCGGCGGCTCCTACAATGAGCAGTTCTTC